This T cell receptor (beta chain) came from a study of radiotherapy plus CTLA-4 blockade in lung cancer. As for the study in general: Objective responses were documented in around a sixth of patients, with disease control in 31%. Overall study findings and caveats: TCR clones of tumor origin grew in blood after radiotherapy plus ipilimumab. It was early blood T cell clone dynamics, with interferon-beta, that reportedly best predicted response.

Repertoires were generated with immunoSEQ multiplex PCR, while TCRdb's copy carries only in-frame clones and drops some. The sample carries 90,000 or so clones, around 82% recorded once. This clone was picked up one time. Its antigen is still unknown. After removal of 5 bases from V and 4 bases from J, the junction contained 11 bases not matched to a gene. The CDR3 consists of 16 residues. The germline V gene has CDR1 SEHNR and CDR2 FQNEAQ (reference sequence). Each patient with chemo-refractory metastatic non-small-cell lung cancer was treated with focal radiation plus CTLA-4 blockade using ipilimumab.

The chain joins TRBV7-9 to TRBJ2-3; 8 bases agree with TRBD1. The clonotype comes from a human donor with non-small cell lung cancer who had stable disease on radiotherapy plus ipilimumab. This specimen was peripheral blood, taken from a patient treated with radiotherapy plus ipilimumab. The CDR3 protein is CASSGKDRVGPDTQYF. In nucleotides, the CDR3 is TGTGCCAGCAGCGGCAAGGACAGGGTAGGGCCAGATACGCAGTATTTT.